This entry is about one T cell receptor (beta chain). Germline V CDR1 and CDR2: LNHDA, SQIVND (reference sequence). The CDR3 contains 19 residues. Trimming stripped 3 bases from V and 4 bases from J, with 25 bases between. This specimen belongs to a study of blood T cells in healthy people across ages. A sample-barcoded 5' primer and a J-beta primer mix were used in a second PCR of roughly 7 to 11 cycles. TCRdb recomputed calls from the 5' RACE reads with MiXCR, one row per CDR3 protein. The top ten hold roughly 17% of the sample, which has approximately 810,000 distinct CDR3 sequences, 25% to 35% seen once.

The sample comprised blood. The chain couples TRBV19 to TRBJ2-1, with D possibly TRBD1 on 5 matching bases. This TCR came from a woman older than 75 in good health. CDR3 DNA: TGTGCCAGTAGTATGGGGATGGGGCAGACACAGGTGACATACAATGAGCAGTTCTTC. The encoded protein is CASSMGMGQTQVTYNEQFF.